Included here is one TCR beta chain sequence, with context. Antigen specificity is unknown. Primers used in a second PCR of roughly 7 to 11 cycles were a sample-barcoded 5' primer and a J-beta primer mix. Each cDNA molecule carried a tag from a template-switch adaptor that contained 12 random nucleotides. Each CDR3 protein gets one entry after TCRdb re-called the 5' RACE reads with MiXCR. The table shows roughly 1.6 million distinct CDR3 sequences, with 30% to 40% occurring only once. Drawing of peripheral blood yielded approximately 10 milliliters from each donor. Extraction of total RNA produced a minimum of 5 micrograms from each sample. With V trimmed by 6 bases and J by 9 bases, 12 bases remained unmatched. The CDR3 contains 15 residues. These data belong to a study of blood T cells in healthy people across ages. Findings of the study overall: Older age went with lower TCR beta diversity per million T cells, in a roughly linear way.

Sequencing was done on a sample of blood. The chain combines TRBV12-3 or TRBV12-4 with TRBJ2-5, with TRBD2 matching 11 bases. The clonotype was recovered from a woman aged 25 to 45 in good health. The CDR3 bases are TGTGCCAGCAGCTCGGGACTAGCGGTGAAGGAGGCCCAGTACTTC. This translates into CASSSGLAVKEAQYF.